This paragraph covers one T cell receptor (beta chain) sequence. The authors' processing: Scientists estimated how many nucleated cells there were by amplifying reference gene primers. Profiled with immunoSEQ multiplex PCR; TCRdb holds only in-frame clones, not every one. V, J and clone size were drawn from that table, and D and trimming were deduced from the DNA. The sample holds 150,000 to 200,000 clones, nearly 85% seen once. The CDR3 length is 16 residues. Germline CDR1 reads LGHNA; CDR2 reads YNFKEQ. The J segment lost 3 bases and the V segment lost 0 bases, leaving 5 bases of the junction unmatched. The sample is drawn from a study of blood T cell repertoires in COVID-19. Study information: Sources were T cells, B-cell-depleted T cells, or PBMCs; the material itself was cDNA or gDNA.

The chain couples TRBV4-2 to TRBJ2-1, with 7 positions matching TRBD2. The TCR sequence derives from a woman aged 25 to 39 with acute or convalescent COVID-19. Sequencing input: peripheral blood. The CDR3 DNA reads TGTGCCAGCAGCCAAGATGACCTAGCGGACTACAATGAGCAGTTCTTC. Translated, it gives CASSQDDLADYNEQFF.